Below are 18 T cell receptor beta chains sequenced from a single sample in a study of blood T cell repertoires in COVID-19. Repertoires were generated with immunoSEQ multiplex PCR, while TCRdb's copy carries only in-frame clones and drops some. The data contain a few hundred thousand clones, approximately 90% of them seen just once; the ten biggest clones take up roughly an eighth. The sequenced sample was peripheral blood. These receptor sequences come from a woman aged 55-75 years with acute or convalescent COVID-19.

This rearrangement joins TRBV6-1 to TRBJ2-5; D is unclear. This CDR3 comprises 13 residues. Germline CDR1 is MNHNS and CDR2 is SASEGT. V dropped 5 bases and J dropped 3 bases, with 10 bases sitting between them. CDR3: CASSYPPEETQYF. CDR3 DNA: TGTGCCAGCAGTTATCCCCCCGAAGAGACCCAGTACTTC.

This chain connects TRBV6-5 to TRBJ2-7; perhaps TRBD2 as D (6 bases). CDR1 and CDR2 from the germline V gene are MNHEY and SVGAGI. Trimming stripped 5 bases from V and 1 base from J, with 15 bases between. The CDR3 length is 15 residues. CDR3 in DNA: TGTGCCAGCAGTCTCGGAGGGACCGTGTCCTACGAGCAGTACTTC. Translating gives CASSLGGTVSYEQYF.

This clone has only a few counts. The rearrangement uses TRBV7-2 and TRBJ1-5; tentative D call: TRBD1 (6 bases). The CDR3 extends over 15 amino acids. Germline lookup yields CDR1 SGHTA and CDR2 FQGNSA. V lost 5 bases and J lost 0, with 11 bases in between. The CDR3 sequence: CASSPGGRSNQPQHF. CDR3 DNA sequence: TGTGCCAGCAGCCCGGGGGGGCGTAGCAATCAGCCCCAGCATTTT. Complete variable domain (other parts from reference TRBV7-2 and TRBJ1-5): GAGVSQSPSNKVTEKGKDVELRCDPISGHTALYWYRQSLGQGLEFLIYFQGNSAPDKSGLPSDRFSAERTGGSVSTLTIQRTQQEDSAVYLCASSPGGRSNQPQHFGDGTRLSIL.

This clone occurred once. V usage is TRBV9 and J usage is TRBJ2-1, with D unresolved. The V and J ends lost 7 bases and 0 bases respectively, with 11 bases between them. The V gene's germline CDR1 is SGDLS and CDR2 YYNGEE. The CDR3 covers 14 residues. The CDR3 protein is CASSPGVSYNEQFF. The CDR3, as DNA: TGTGCCAGCTCTCCCGGAGTCTCCTACAATGAGCAGTTCTTC.

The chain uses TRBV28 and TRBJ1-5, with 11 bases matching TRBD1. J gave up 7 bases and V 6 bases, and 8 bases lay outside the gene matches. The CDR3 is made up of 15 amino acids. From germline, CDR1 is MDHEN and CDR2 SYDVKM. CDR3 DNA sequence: TGTGCCAGCAGCCGCGGACAGGGGGCTTGGCAGCCCCAGCATTTT. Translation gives CASSRGQGAWQPQHF.

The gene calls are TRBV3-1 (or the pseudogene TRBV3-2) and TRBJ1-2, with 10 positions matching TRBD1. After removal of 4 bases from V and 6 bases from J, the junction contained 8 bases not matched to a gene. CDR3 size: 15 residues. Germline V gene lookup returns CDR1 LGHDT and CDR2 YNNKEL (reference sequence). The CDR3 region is CASSRPGQGTHGYTF. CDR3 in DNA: TGTGCCAGCAGCCGACCGGGACAGGGGACTCATGGCTACACCTTC.

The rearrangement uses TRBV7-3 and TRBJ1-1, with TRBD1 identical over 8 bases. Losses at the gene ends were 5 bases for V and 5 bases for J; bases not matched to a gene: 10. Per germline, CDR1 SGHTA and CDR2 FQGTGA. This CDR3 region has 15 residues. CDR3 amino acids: CASSPSQGARTEAFF. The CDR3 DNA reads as TGTGCCAGCAGCCCCTCTCAGGGGGCGCGGACTGAAGCTTTCTTT.

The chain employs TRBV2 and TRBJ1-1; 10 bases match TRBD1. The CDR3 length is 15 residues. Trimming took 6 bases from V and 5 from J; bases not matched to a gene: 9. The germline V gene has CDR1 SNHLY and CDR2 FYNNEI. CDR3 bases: TGTGCCAGCAGCTGGACAGGGGGAAGGGAAACTGAAGCTTTCTTT. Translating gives CASSWTGGRETEAFF. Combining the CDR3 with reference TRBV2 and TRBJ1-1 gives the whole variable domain EPEVTQTPSHQVTQMGQEVILRCVPISNHLYFYWYRQILGQKVEFLVSFYNNEISEKSEIFDDQFSVERPDGSNFTLKIRSTKLEDSAMYFCASSWTGGRETEAFFGQGTRLTVV.

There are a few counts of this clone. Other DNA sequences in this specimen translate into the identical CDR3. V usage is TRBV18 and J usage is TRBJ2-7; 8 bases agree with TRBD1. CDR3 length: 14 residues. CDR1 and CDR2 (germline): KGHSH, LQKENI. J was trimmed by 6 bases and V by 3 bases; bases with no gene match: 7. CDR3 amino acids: CASSPPTGAGEQYF. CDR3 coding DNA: TGTGCCAGCTCACCCCCGACAGGGGCCGGCGAGCAGTACTTC.

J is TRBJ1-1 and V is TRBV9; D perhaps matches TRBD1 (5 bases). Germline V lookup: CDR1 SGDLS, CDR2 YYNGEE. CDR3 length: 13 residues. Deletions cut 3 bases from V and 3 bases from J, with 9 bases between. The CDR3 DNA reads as TGTGCCAGCAGCGGGACAAGGGACACTGAAGCTTTCTTT. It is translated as CASSGTRDTEAFF.

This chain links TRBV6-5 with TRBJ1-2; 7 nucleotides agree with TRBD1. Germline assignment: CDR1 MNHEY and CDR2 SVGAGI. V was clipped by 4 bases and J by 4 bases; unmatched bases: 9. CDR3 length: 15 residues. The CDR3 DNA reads TGTGCCAGCAGTTTCGGGACAGCCAGCGGCTATGGCTACACCTTC. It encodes CASSFGTASGYGYTF.

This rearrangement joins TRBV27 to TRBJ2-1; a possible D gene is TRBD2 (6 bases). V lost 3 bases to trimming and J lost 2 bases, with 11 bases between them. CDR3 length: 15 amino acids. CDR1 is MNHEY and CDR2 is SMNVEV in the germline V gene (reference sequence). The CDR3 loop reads CASSFSGYTYNEQFF. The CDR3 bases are TGTGCCAGCAGTTTTAGCGGTTATACCTACAATGAGCAGTTCTTC.

The CDR3 loop reads CASTLNRGRGTEAFF. Here the CDR3 DNA reads TGTGCCAGCACCCTAAACAGGGGGCGAGGCACTGAAGCTTTCTTT. The V gene is TRBV28, the J gene TRBJ1-1; 9 positions match TRBD1. Losses at the gene ends were 7 bases for V and 4 bases for J; bases not matched to a gene: 10. This CDR3 region has 15 residues. Germline lookup yields CDR1 MDHEN and CDR2 SYDVKM. The whole variable domain, remainder taken from reference TRBV28 and TRBJ1-1, is DVKVTQSSRYLVKRTGEKVFLECVQDMDHENMFWYRQDPGLGLRLIYFSYDVKMKEKGDIPEGYSVSREKKERFSLILESASTNQTSMYLCASTLNRGRGTEAFFGQGTRLTVV.

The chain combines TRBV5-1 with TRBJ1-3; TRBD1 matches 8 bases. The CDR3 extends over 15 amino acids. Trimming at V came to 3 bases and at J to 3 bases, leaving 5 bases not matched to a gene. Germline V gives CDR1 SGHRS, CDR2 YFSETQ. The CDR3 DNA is TGCGCCAGCAGCTGGGGACAGGAGTTTGGAAACACCATATATTTT. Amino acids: CASSWGQEFGNTIYF.

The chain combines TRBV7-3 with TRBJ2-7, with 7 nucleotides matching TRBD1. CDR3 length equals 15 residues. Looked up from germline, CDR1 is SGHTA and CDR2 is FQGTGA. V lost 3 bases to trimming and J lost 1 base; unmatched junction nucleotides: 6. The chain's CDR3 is CASSLDRSESYEQYF. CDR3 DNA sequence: TGTGCCAGCAGCTTGGACAGGAGCGAATCCTACGAGCAGTACTTC.

The CDR3 region has the DNA TGTGCCAGCAGTTTATTGGGAGATACCTACAATGAGCAGTTCTTC. This encodes CASSLLGDTYNEQFF. J is TRBJ2-1 and V is TRBV27, with D maybe TRBD2 (5 bases). The CDR3 runs 15 residues. CDR1 and CDR2 from the germline V gene are MNHEY and SMNVEV (reference sequence). Trimming cost V 1 base and J 2 bases, with 9 bases left between them.

Here the CDR3 reads CASSSTGEYGYTF. In DNA, the CDR3 is TGCGCCAGCAGCTCCACAGGGGAATATGGCTACACCTTC. This chain uses TRBV5-1 with TRBJ1-2; 7 bases line up with TRBD1. With V trimmed by 3 bases and J by 5 bases, 4 bases remained unmatched. CDR3 size: 13 residues. Germline loops: CDR1 SGHRS, CDR2 YFSETQ.

The CDR3 protein is CASSEVRGNQPQHF. The CDR3 DNA sequence: TGTGCCAGCAGTGAGGTCCGGGGCAATCAGCCCCAGCATTTT. The V call is TRBV2, the J call TRBJ1-5, with D uncertain. CDR1 and CDR2 from the germline V gene are SNHLY and FYNNEI. The CDR3 spans 14 residues. Trimming took 3 bases from V and 2 from J, leaving 8 bases between them.